A selection of T cell receptor beta chains follows, all from one sample in a study of cytomegalovirus exposure and HLA in healthy donors. Assay: immunoSEQ multiplex PCR; the TCRdb copy retains only in-frame clones and omits some. There are about 160,000 clones in the sample; about four fifths occur only once, and around 6.7% lies in the top ten. The sequenced material came from PBMCs. These receptors were taken from a woman in her twenties or thirties in good health and CMV-seropositive. Both conserved end residues are part of each CDR3. The D gene is left open where the match is weak. Only part of the rows carry a size: once, few, many, or a class if the clone is expanded.

TRBV6-4	TRBJ2-3	15	TRBD2	NA	TGTGCCAGCTCGTTTAGCGGGGGGAGCACAGATACGCAGTATTTT	CASSFSGGSTDTQYF
TRBV2	TRBJ1-1	14	NA	few	TGTGCCAGCAGCAGGAGGGGCATGAACACTGAAGCTTTCTTT	CASSRRGMNTEAFF
TRBV27	TRBJ1-6	17	TRBD1	NA	TGTGCCAGCAGTTTATTGGCCCTCACAGGGGACGGGTCACCCCTCCACTTT	CASSLLALTGDGSPLHF
TRBV5-1	TRBJ1-5	15	NA	NA	TGCGCCAGCAGCCCCTGGCCCGGACTTCGACAGCCCCAGCATTTT	CASSPWPGLRQPQHF
TRBV5-4	TRBJ2-5	14	TRBD2	NA	TGTGCCAGCAGCTTGCCGGGGGGCCAAGAGACCCAGTACTTC	CASSLPGGQETQYF
TRBV7-2	TRBJ2-2	14	NA	NA	TGTGCCAGCAGCTTAATAATATCCGCCGGGGAGCTGTTTTTT	CASSLIISAGELFF
TRBV6-5	TRBJ1-6	15	NA	NA	TGTGCCAGCTCCCTCAGCCTACAGGGATATTCACCCCTCCACTTT	CASSLSLQGYSPLHF
TRBV7-2	TRBJ1-1	15	TRBD1	NA	TGTGCCAGCAGCTATCTACAGGGGTTTGGCACTGAAGCTTTCTTT	CASSYLQGFGTEAFF
TRBV5-6	TRBJ2-3	16	NA	once	TGTGCCAGCAGCATCATAGCCCTCCAGAGCACAGATACGCAGTATTTT	CASSIIALQSTDTQYF
TRBV11-2	TRBJ1-2	11	NA	NA	TGTGCCAGCAGCTCCCCGGGTGGCTACACCTTC	CASSSPGGYTF
TRBV2	TRBJ2-3	17	NA	NA	TGTGCCAGCAGTGAAGGGGGTGTTCGCGGGGACACAGATACGCAGTATTTT	CASSEGGVRGDTDTQYF
TRBV4-2	TRBJ1-3	15	NA	NA	TGTGCCAGCAGCCAAGATCCCTACTCTGGAAACACCATATATTTT	CASSQDPYSGNTIYF
TRBV28	TRBJ1-5	14	NA	NA	TGTGCCACCACGGAAGGGGGAGGGAATCAGCCCCAGCATTTT	CATTEGGGNQPQHF
TRBV28	TRBJ2-2	13	NA	NA	TGTGCCAGCCGGCGGGATCCCACCGGGGAGCTGTTTTTT	CASRRDPTGELFF
TRBV10-2	TRBJ1-4	16	NA	NA	TGCGCCAGCAGTGAGTCGCGGAGGCCCGAGGGTGAAAAACTGTTTTTT	CASSESRRPEGEKLFF
TRBV15	TRBJ1-5	16	NA	NA	TGTGCCACCAGCAGAGTACGGGGGGCTCTCAATCAGCCCCAGCATTTT	CATSRVRGALNQPQHF
TRBV28	TRBJ2-3	13	NA	NA	TGTGCCATAAACCGGGTCTACACAGATACGCAGTATTTT	CAINRVYTDTQYF
TRBV30	TRBJ1-2	13	NA	NA	TGTGCCTGGAGTCCAGGCTTTAACTATGGCTACACCTTC	CAWSPGFNYGYTF
TRBV18	TRBJ1-4	12	NA	NA	TGTGCCAGCTCATCCCAGGGGGAAAAACTGTTTTTT	CASSSQGEKLFF
TRBV7-2	TRBJ1-5	15	TRBD1	NA	TGTGCCAGCAGCCTTATACAGGGGAGCAATCAGCCCCAGCATTTT	CASSLIQGSNQPQHF
TRBV6-1	TRBJ1-5	14	TRBD1	NA	TGTGCCAGCAGTGGGGACAGGGGCAGCCAGCCCCAGCATTTT	CASSGDRGSQPQHF
TRBV19	TRBJ1-2	15	NA	NA	TGTGCCAGTAGGTCATACACCACAGGAGTCTCAGGCTACACCTTC	CASRSYTTGVSGYTF
TRBV6-5	TRBJ2-1	15	NA	few	TGTGCCAGCACCCCTGCTGCGAGCTCCTACAATGAGCAGTTCTTC	CASTPAASSYNEQFF
TRBV19	TRBJ1-2	15	TRBD1	NA	TGTGCCAGTACCCCGGTGACAGGGGGAAGGTATGGCTACACCTTC	CASTPVTGGRYGYTF
TRBV5-6	TRBJ2-1	13	TRBD2	NA	TGTGCCAGCAGCATGGGACTAGCAGGTGAGCAGTTCTTC	CASSMGLAGEQFF
TRBV5-1	TRBJ1-2	18	NA	NA	TGCGCCAGCAGCTTGGTCGAAGGGACTGGGGGGTGGGTTTCTGGCTACACCTTC	CASSLVEGTGGWVSGYTF
TRBV9	TRBJ2-3	13	NA	NA	TGTGCCAGCAGCAGACGGACAGAAGATACGCAGTATTTT	CASSRRTEDTQYF
TRBV7-2	TRBJ2-3	14	NA	NA	TGTGCCAGCAGCTTAGCGTTGACTAGGGATACGCAGTATTTT	CASSLALTRDTQYF
TRBV16	TRBJ1-1	16	NA	few	TGTGCCAGCAGCCAACCCCCTCAGGGATCGAACACTGAAGCTTTCTTT	CASSQPPQGSNTEAFF
TRBV2	TRBJ2-6	15	NA	few	TGTGCCAGCAGTGTCGGTCCAGGGGGGGCCAACGTCCTGACTTTC	CASSVGPGGANVLTF
TRBV29-1	TRBJ2-7	14	TRBD2	NA	TGCAGCGTTGAAAAAGCGGGGGGCTCCTACGAGCAGTACTTC	CSVEKAGGSYEQYF
TRBV9	TRBJ2-5	13	TRBD2	once	TGTGCCAGCAGCGTATTAGCGGGAGAGACCCAGTACTTC	CASSVLAGETQYF